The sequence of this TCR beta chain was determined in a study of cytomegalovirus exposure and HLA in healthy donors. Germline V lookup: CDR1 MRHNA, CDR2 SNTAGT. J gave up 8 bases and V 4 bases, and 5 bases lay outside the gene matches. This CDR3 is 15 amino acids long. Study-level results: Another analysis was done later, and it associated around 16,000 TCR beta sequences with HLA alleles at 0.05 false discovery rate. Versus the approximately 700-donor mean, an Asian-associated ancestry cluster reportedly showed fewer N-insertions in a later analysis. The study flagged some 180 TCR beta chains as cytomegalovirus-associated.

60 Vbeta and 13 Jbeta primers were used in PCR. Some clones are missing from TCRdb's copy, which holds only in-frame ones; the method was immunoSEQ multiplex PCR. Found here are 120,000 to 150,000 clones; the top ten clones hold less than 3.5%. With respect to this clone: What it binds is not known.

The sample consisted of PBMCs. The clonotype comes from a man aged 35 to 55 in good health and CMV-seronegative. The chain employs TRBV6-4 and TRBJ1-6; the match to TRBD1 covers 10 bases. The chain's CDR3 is CASSVDRGQDSPLHF. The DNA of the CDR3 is TGTGCCAGCAGTGTCGACAGGGGGCAGGATTCACCCCTCCACTTT.